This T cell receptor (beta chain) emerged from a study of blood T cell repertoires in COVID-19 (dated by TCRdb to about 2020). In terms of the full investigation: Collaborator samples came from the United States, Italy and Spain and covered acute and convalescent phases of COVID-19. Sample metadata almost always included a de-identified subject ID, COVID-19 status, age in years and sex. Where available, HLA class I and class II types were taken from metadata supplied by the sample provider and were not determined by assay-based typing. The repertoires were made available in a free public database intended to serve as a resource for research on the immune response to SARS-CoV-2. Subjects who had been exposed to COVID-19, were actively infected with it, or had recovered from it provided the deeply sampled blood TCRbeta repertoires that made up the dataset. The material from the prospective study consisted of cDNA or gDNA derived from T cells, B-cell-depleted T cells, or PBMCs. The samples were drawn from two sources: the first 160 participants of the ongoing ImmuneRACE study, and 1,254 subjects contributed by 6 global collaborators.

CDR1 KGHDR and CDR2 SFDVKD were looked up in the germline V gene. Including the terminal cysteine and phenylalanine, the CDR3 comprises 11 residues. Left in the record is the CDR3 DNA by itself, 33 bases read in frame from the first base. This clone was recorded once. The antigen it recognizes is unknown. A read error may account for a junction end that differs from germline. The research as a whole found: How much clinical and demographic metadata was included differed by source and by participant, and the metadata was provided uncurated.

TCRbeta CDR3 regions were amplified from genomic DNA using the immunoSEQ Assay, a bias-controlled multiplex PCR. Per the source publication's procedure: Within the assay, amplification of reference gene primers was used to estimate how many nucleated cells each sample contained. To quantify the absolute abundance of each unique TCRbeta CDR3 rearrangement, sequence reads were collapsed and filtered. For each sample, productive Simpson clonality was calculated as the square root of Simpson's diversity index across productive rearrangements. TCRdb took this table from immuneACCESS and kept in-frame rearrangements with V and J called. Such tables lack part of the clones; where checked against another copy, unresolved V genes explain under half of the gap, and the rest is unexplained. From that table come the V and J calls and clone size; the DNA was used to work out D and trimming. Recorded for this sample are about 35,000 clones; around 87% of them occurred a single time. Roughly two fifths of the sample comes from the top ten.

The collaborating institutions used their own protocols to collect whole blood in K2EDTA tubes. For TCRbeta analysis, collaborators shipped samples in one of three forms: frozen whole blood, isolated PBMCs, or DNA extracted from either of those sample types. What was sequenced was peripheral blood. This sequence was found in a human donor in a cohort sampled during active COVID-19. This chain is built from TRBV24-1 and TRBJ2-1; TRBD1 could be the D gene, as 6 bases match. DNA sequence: TGTGCCACCAGTGATTGGGACAACCTTCTCTTC. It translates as CATSDWDNLLF.